This passage covers 4 T cell receptor beta chains from one sample sequenced in a study of blood T cells in healthy people across ages. A second PCR, run for roughly 7 to 12 cycles, used a sample-barcoded 5' primer plus a J-beta primer mix. TCRdb reprocessed the 5' RACE reads with MiXCR, giving one entry per CDR3 protein. The table lists roughly 500,000 distinct CDR3 sequences, approximately 27% of them singletons. The sample consisted of blood. Receptors originate from an older woman in good health.

This clonotype has just a few counts. The V and J genes are TRBV5-1 and TRBJ1-6; D gene uncertain. Germline lookup yields CDR1 SGHRS and CDR2 YFSETQ. Trimming left V 0 bases short and J 11 bases short, with 12 bases between. The CDR3 is made up of 14 amino acids. The chain's CDR3 is CASSLGQTNPPLHF. DNA for the CDR3: TGCGCCAGCAGCTTGGGGCAGACCAATCCACCCCTCCACTTT.

V and J are TRBV7-2 and TRBJ1-4; the D gene is possibly TRBD1 (5 bases). Between the trimmed V and J ends, which lost 5 bases and 8 bases, there was a span of 12 bases. The CDR3 extends over 13 amino acids. Per the germline V gene, CDR1 is SGHTA and CDR2 is FQGNSA. The CDR3 DNA reads as TGTGCCAGCAGCGGCAGACAGCGAGAAAAACTGTTTTTT. This translates into CASSGRQREKLFF.

This clonotype was counted between two and nine times. The chain couples TRBV7-2 to TRBJ2-2; 9 bases align to TRBD2. J was trimmed by 6 bases and V by 3 bases; bases with no gene match: 5. The CDR3 is 15 amino acids. CDR1 SGHTA and CDR2 FQGNSA come from the germline V gene. CDR3 amino acids: CASSLAGGLAGELFF. The CDR3 DNA is TGTGCCAGCAGCTTGGCGGGGGGGCTCGCCGGGGAGCTGTTTTTT.

As concerns this clonotype: Given a much more abundant clone one base away, this may be a read error. The chain uses TRBV7-7 and TRBJ2-2; a weak D match, TRBD2 (5 bases). This CDR3 region has 17 residues. Germline V gene data show CDR1 as SSHAT and CDR2 as FNYEAQ (reference sequence). Here the CDR3 reads CASSTEGLTSNTGELFF. CDR3 in DNA: TGTGCTAGCAGTACAGAGGGCCTAACTTCGAACACCGGGGAGCTGTTTTTT.